The 3 T cell receptor beta chains listed next were all sequenced from one sample in a study of vaccination and CD4 T cells after COVID-19. Treatment noted: approximately nine-day PBMC culture with coronavirus spike peptide pools or control peptides (ViraFEST assay). Their antigen targets remain unknown. Oncomine TCR Beta short-read sequencing was applied to DNA from cultured CD4+ T cells. TCRdb passed the PCR reads through MiXCR, listing each CDR3 protein once. The data hold roughly 14,000 distinct CDR3 sequences, with about 67% observed a single time. Material for sequencing was CD4+ T cells from blood, cultured in vitro. The receptors derive from a human donor who had recovered from COVID-19.

V and J are TRBV12-3 or TRBV12-4 and TRBJ1-6, with D possibly TRBD1 on 5 matching bases. The ends were cut back, 4 bases at V and 5 bases at J, with 9 bases in the middle. CDR3 length: 14 residues. The CDR3 DNA reads TGTGCCAGCAGTTCCGGGACCCATAATTCACCCCTCCACTTT. Translated, it gives CASSSGTHNSPLHF.

V gene TRBV6-2 or TRBV6-3 combines with J gene TRBJ1-1; D possibly corresponds to TRBD1 (5 bases). The CDR3 is 15 amino acids. Deletions cut 5 bases from V and 4 bases from J, with 17 bases between. Germline CDR1 reads MNHEY; CDR2 reads SVGEGT. The CDR3, as DNA: TGTGCCAGCAGTGGGGGAGGGGCCAGCTTCACTGAAGCTTTCTTT. It encodes CASSGGGASFTEAFF.

V usage is TRBV10-3 and J usage is TRBJ1-2; 7 bases are shared with TRBD1. The CDR3 is made up of 12 amino acids. Germline V gives CDR1 ENHRY, CDR2 SYGVKD. V shed 10 bases, J shed 4 bases, and the junction held 6 bases outside the gene matches. CDR3 in DNA: TGTGCCAGCCACGGGACAGTCTATGGCTACACCTTC. Residues: CASHGTVYGYTF.